This T cell receptor beta chain was recorded in a study of shared T cell receptors in the human thymus. TCRdb's table, derived via immunoSEQ multiplex PCR, lists solely in-frame clones and lacks some. Of 63,000 or so clones in the sample, nearly 95% are singletons; the top ten hold roughly 0.033%. The germline V gene encodes CDR1 SGHDN and CDR2 FVKESK. CDR3 length: 15 amino acids. Trimming stripped 4 bases from V and 1 base from J, with 13 bases between. The material sequenced was thymocytes. This TCR was sampled from a human donor. The chain employs TRBV14 and TRBJ1-1; no reliable D call. This chain's CDR3 is CASSPSGEGNTEAFF. DNA of the CDR3: TGTGCCAGCAGCCCGTCGGGTGAGGGGAACACTGAAGCTTTCTTT.